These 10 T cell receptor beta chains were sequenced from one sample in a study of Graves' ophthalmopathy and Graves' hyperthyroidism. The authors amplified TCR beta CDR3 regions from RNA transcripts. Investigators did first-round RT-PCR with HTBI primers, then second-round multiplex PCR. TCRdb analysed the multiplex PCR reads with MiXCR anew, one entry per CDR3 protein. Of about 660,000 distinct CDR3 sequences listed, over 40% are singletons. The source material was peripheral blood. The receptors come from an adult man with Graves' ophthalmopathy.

The CDR3 nucleotides are TGTGCCAGCAGTTACTCGAAAGCAGGAACCTACGAGCAGTACTTC. This codes for CASSYSKAGTYEQYF. The V gene is TRBV6-5, the J gene TRBJ2-7; no firm D call. Per germline, CDR1 MNHEY and CDR2 SVGAGI. Trimming pared 0 bases from V and 2 bases from J, leaving 11 bases between. The CDR3 loop spans 15 amino acids.

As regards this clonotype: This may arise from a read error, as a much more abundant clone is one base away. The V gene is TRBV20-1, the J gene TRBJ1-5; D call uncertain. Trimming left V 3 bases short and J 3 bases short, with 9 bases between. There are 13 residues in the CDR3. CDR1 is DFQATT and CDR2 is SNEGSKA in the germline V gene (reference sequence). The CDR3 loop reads CSARRRANQPQHF. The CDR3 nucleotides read TGCAGTGCTAGGCGAAGGGCCAATCAGCCCCAGCATTTT.

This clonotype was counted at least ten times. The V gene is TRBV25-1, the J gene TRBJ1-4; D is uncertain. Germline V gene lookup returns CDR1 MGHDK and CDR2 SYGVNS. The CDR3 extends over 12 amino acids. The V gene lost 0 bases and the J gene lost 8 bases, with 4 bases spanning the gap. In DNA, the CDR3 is TGTGCCAGCAGTGAATACAGCGAAAAACTGTTTTTT. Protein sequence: CASSEYSEKLFF.

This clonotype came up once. DNA of the CDR3: TGTGCCAGCAGTTTAATCCAGGGGCAAGAGACCCAGTACTTC. This gives the protein CASSLIQGQETQYF. The chain uses TRBV12-3 or TRBV12-4 and TRBJ2-5; perhaps TRBD1 as D (6 bases). The V end lost 2 bases, the J end lost 2 bases, and 9 bases lay between the germline ends. The CDR3 is 14 residues long.

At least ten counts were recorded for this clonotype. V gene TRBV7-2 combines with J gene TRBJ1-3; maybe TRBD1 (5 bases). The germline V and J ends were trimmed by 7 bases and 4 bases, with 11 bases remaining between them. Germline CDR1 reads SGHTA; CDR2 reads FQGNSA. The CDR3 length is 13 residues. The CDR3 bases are TGTGCCAGCACCCAGGGAGCGGGAAACACCATATATTTT. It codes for CASTQGAGNTIYF.

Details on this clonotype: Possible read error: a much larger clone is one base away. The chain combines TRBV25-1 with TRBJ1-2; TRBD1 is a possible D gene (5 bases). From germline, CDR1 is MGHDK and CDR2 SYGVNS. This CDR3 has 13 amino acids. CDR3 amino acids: CASSFTPRGGYTF. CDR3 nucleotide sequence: TGCGCCAGCAGCTTCACCCCCCGGGGCGGCTACACCTTC.

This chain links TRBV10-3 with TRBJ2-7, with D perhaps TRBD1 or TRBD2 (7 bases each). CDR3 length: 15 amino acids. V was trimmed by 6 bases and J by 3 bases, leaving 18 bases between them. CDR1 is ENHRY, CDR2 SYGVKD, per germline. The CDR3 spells CAISPERGQNYEQYF. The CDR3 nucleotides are TGTGCCATCAGCCCTGAGCGGGGACAGAACTACGAGCAGTACTTC.

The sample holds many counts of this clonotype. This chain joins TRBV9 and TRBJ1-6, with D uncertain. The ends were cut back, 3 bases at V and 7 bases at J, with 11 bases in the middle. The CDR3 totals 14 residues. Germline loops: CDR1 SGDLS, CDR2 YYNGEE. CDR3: CASSADWQNSPLHF. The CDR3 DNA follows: TGTGCCAGCAGCGCCGACTGGCAAAATTCACCCCTCCACTTT. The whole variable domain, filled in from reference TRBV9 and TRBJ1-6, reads DSGVTQTPKHLITATGQRVTLRCSPRSGDLSVYWYQQSLDQGLQFLIQYYNGEERAKGNILERFSAQQFPDLHSELNLSSLELGDSALYFCASSADWQNSPLHFGNGTRLTVT.

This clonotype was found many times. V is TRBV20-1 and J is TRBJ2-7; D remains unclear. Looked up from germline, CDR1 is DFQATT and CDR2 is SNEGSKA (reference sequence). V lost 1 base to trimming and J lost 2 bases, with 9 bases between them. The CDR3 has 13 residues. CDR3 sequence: CSARAVSTYEQYF. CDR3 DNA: TGCAGTGCTAGAGCCGTGAGTACCTACGAGCAGTACTTC.

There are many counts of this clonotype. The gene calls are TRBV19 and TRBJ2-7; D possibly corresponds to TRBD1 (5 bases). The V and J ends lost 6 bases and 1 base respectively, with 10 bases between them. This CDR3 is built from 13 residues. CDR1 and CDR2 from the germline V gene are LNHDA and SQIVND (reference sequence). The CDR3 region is CASRGRASYEQYF. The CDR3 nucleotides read TGTGCCAGTAGAGGCAGGGCATCCTACGAGCAGTACTTC.